The 26 T cell receptor beta chains in this list originate from one sample, sequenced in a study of blood T cell repertoires in COVID-19. Here immunoSEQ multiplex PCR was the method, and the copy in TCRdb shows in-frame clones only, minus some. The sample lists 180,000 or so clones, roughly three quarters occurring once. Sequences were obtained from peripheral blood. These receptors were taken from a woman between 50 and 59 years old with active or convalescent COVID-19.

This clone showed up just a few times. The chain is built from TRBV5-5 and TRBJ2-2, with TRBD1 matching over 12 bases. The CDR3 covers 17 residues. Germline V lookup: CDR1 SGHKS, CDR2 YYEKEE (reference sequence). The V and J ends lost 4 bases and 4 bases, in that order; junction bases with no gene match: 8. The CDR3 sequence: CASSHGTGGGFTGELFF. In nucleotides, the CDR3 is TGTGCCAGCAGCCACGGGACAGGGGGCGGGTTCACCGGGGAGCTGTTTTTT.

The chain combines TRBV15 with TRBJ1-2; D is ambiguous. Germline assignment: CDR1 LNHNV and CDR2 YYDKDF (reference sequence). Trimming shortened V by 3 bases and J by 0 bases, and 11 bases separated the two germline ends. The CDR3 consists of 15 residues. CDR3 amino acids: CATSSETLANYGYTF. The CDR3 nucleotides are TGTGCCACCAGCAGCGAGACTTTAGCTAACTATGGCTACACCTTC.

The V gene is TRBV5-8, the J gene TRBJ2-3, with D maybe TRBD2 (7 bases). Trimming took 2 bases from V and 2 from J, leaving 12 bases between them. Per the germline V gene, CDR1 is SGHTS and CDR2 is YDEGEE. This CDR3 region has 15 residues. The DNA for the CDR3 is TGTGCCAGCAGCTTAGGCGGGGGCACCACAGATACGCAGTATTTT. Encoded protein: CASSLGGGTTDTQYF.

The gene calls are TRBV9 and TRBJ2-2; a weak D match, TRBD1 (6 bases). CDR1 is SGDLS, CDR2 YYNGEE, per germline. Between the trimmed V and J ends, which lost 3 bases and 1 base, there was a span of 7 bases. This CDR3 has 14 amino acids. As DNA, the CDR3 is TGTGCCAGCAGCGAGGGGGTGAACACCGGGGAGCTGTTTTTT. It is translated as CASSEGVNTGELFF.

The genes are TRBV5-6 and TRBJ1-6; D is unclear. The germline V gene has CDR1 SGHDT and CDR2 YYEEEE. Trimming took 2 bases from V and 9 from J, leaving 9 bases between them. The CDR3 extends over 13 amino acids. The CDR3 DNA sequence: TGTGCCAGCAGCTTACAGAAGGTTTCACCCCTCCACTTT. Translated: CASSLQKVSPLHF.

This clone was recorded a few times. The chain combines TRBV19 with TRBJ1-5, with TRBD1 matching over 7 bases. CDR1 and CDR2 (germline): LNHDA, SQIVND (reference sequence). The CDR3 runs 15 residues. The V and J ends lost 5 bases and 6 bases, in that order; junction bases with no gene match: 10. The CDR3 nucleotides read TGTGCCAGTAGTTTCCCCTTGACAGGGCCTCAGCCCCAGCATTTT. It codes for CASSFPLTGPQPQHF.

This chain links TRBV28 with TRBJ1-1, with 10 bases fitting TRBD1. This CDR3 contains 15 residues. The junction had 8 bases not matched to a gene; V was cut back by 5 bases and J by 5 bases. Germline V CDR1 and CDR2: MDHEN, SYDVKM. DNA for the CDR3: TGTGCCAGCAGTGAGATGGGACAGGGGTGGACTGAAGCTTTCTTT. Amino acid sequence: CASSEMGQGWTEAFF.

The V gene is TRBV3-1 (or the pseudogene TRBV3-2), the J gene TRBJ2-3; 11 positions agree with TRBD1. V dropped 3 bases and J dropped 0; count of bases not matched to a gene: 8. Germline lookup yields CDR1 LGHDT and CDR2 YNNKEL (reference sequence). This CDR3 has 18 amino acids. CDR3 sequence reads: CASSHYLGQGASTDTQYF. CDR3 coding DNA: TGTGCCAGCAGCCATTACCTCGGACAGGGGGCTAGCACAGATACGCAGTATTTT.

The DNA for the CDR3 is TGTGCCTGGAGTGTATCCGGGAATCAGCCCCAGCATTTT. It specifies CAWSVSGNQPQHF. The V call is TRBV30, the J call TRBJ1-5; D gene ambiguous. The CDR3 spans 13 residues. The V and J ends lost 0 bases and 4 bases respectively, with 7 bases between them. Looked up from germline, CDR1 is GTSNPN and CDR2 is SVGIG (reference sequence).

This clone came up once. The chain links TRBV18 to TRBJ2-7, with a tentative D call TRBD2 (5 bases). Germline V CDR1 and CDR2: KGHSH, LQKENI. The CDR3 spans 16 residues. V lost 3 bases and J 0 bases, leaving 15 bases between the germline ends. The CDR3 DNA follows: TGTGCCAGCTCACCCCCGGGATACTTAAGCTCCTACGAGCAGTACTTC. Its translation: CASSPPGYLSSYEQYF.

The V call is TRBV28, the J call TRBJ1-1; D remains ambiguous. The V end lost 2 bases, the J end lost 5 bases, and 12 bases lay between the germline ends. Germline lookup yields CDR1 MDHEN and CDR2 SYDVKM. This CDR3 is 14 amino acids long. CDR3 in amino acids: CASSLGRGVTEAFF. CDR3 nucleotides: TGTGCCAGCAGTTTAGGACGGGGAGTGACTGAAGCTTTCTTT. Based on the CDR3 plus reference TRBV28 and TRBJ1-1, the full variable domain is DVKVTQSSRYLVKRTGEKVFLECVQDMDHENMFWYRQDPGLGLRLIYFSYDVKMKEKGDIPEGYSVSREKKERFSLILESASTNQTSMYLCASSLGRGVTEAFFGQGTRLTVV.

The V call is TRBV7-2, the J call TRBJ1-2, with D uncertain. Looked up from germline, CDR1 is SGHTA and CDR2 is FQGNSA. With 1 base removed from V and 4 bases from J, the gap between germline ends came to 13 bases. The CDR3 totals 15 residues. Here the CDR3 reads CASSLGFAAPYGYTF. In nucleotides, the CDR3 is TGTGCCAGCAGCTTAGGTTTCGCGGCGCCCTATGGCTACACCTTC.

This chain uses TRBV2 with TRBJ2-3; 9 bases line up with TRBD1. Germline trimming cut 8 bases from V and 5 bases from J; bases unmatched to any gene: 17. CDR3 length: 17 amino acids. Germline assignment: CDR1 SNHLY and CDR2 FYNNEI. The CDR3 is CASLPGMGQGGGDTQYF. The CDR3 DNA reads TGTGCCAGCCTGCCCGGGATGGGACAGGGTGGTGGAGATACGCAGTATTTT.

This chain connects TRBV30 to TRBJ2-7, with D maybe TRBD1 (6 bases). Germline lookup yields CDR1 GTSNPN and CDR2 SVGIG (reference sequence). Trimming left V 6 bases short and J 0 bases short, with 9 bases between. The CDR3 totals 12 residues. The CDR3 spells CACRDISYEQYF. The CDR3 DNA sequence: TGTGCCTGCCGGGACATCTCCTACGAGCAGTACTTC.

With respect to this clone: The junction departs from germline at one end; a sequencing error may be responsible. The sample has other DNA sequences that encode this CDR3 too. CDR3 amino acids: CASSYSSVSYEQYF. CDR3 DNA: TGTGCCAGCAGCTACTCGAGCGTCTCCTACGAGCAGTACTTC. The V gene is TRBV6-2 or TRBV6-3, the J gene TRBJ2-7; D is undetermined. The CDR3 covers 14 residues. The germline gives CDR1 MNHEY, CDR2 SVGEGT.

This chain uses TRBV3-1 (or the pseudogene TRBV3-2) with TRBJ2-1, with D possibly TRBD2 on 5 matching bases. CDR3 length: 16 residues. CDR1 and CDR2 from the germline V gene are LGHDT and YNNKEL (reference sequence). V was cut by 0 bases and J by 0 bases, with 9 bases left in between. The CDR3 protein is CASSQDGLSSYNEQFF. The CDR3 coding sequence is TGTGCCAGCAGCCAAGACGGACTGAGCTCCTACAATGAGCAGTTCTTC.

V gene TRBV27 combines with J gene TRBJ1-1; D is uncertain. V gave up 2 bases and J gave up 1 base, with 5 bases separating them. CDR1 is MNHEY, CDR2 SMNVEV, per germline (reference sequence). There are 13 residues in the CDR3. CDR3: CASSLGQNTEAFF. The CDR3 DNA sequence: TGTGCCAGCAGTTTAGGGCAGAACACTGAAGCTTTCTTT.

This chain links TRBV7-8 with TRBJ2-7; a weak D match, TRBD1 (5 bases). Germline CDR1 and CDR2: SGHVS and FQNEAQ. Trimming shortened V by 5 bases and J by 6 bases, and 14 bases separated the two germline ends. The CDR3 consists of 13 residues. CDR3 sequence reads: CASSLSRGGEQYF. Written as DNA, the CDR3 is TGTGCCAGCAGCCTTTCAAGGGGTGGCGAGCAGTACTTC.

The V gene is TRBV2, the J gene TRBJ2-7, with 10 bases matching TRBD1. The length of the CDR3 is 13 residues. Germline-derived CDR1 and CDR2 are SNHLY and FYNNEI. V shed 7 bases and J 6 bases; nucleotides not matched to a gene: 6. CDR3 loop: CASTWTGGGEQYF. Here the CDR3 DNA reads TGTGCCAGCACCTGGACAGGGGGAGGCGAGCAGTACTTC.

This chain connects TRBV20-1 to TRBJ1-6, with 8 bases matching TRBD1. This CDR3 comprises 14 residues. CDR1 is DFQATT, CDR2 SNEGSKA, per germline (reference sequence). Trimming at V came to 3 bases and at J to 10 bases, leaving 8 bases not matched to a gene. CDR3 coding DNA: TGCAGTGCTAGTACGGACAGGGATGGGTCACCCCTCCACTTT. This translates into CSASTDRDGSPLHF.

The CDR3 reads CASSLGPVQNEKLFF. The CDR3 DNA follows: TGTGCCAGCAGCTTGGGGCCCGTCCAGAATGAAAAACTGTTTTTT. V and J are TRBV7-6 and TRBJ1-4; D is possibly TRBD1 (5 bases). Germline-derived CDR1 and CDR2 are SGHVS and FNYEAQ. The CDR3 sequence is 15 residues long. Trimming stripped 3 bases from V and 5 bases from J, with 13 bases between.

The V call is TRBV7-9, the J call TRBJ2-1; tentative D call: TRBD1 (7 bases). V was cut by 1 base and J by 5 bases, with 21 bases left in between. CDR3 length equals 18 residues. Germline-derived CDR1 and CDR2 are SEHNR and FQNEAQ (reference sequence). CDR3 loop: CASSLVRGAGGTNNEQFF. The CDR3, as DNA: TGTGCCAGCAGCTTAGTTAGGGGAGCAGGGGGGACCAACAATGAGCAGTTCTTC.

As DNA, the CDR3 is TGCGCCAGCAGCCCGGTGGGGGCAGGGGCCACTGAAGCTTTCTTT. This gives the protein CASSPVGAGATEAFF. V gene TRBV5-1 combines with J gene TRBJ1-1; weak D call: TRBD1 (6 bases). The V gene's germline CDR1 is SGHRS and CDR2 YFSETQ. V was cut by 4 bases and J by 4 bases, with 17 bases left in between. This CDR3 comprises 15 residues.

This chain connects TRBV27 to TRBJ2-7, with a weak D call TRBD2 (6 bases). Deletions cut 7 bases from V and 3 bases from J, with 22 bases between. Germline V gene sequence: CDR1 MNHEY, CDR2 SMNVEV (reference sequence). The CDR3 is made up of 16 amino acids. The DNA for the CDR3 is TGTGCCAGCACTCCGGGACTCCCCCGTGAGGGCTACGAGCAGTACTTC. This encodes CASTPGLPREGYEQYF.

The V and J genes are TRBV6-1 and TRBJ2-1; 10 bases align to TRBD2. Per the germline V gene, CDR1 is MNHNS and CDR2 is SASEGT. The CDR3 sequence is 16 residues long. V was pared by 4 bases and J by 5 bases, with 8 bases of the junction left unmatched. CDR3 protein: CASSVPTSGLNNEQFF. The CDR3, as DNA: TGTGCCAGCAGTGTCCCGACTAGCGGGCTAAACAATGAGCAGTTCTTC.

The gene calls are TRBV11-3 and TRBJ2-1, with a tentative D call TRBD1 (5 bases). Trimming left V 1 base short and J 3 bases short, with 13 bases between. CDR1 is SGHNT and CDR2 is YENEEA in the germline V gene. CDR3 length: 16 amino acids. CDR3 nucleotides: TGTGCCAGCAGCTTAGCCCAAGGGGAAATCTACAATGAGCAGTTCTTC. This codes for CASSLAQGEIYNEQFF.